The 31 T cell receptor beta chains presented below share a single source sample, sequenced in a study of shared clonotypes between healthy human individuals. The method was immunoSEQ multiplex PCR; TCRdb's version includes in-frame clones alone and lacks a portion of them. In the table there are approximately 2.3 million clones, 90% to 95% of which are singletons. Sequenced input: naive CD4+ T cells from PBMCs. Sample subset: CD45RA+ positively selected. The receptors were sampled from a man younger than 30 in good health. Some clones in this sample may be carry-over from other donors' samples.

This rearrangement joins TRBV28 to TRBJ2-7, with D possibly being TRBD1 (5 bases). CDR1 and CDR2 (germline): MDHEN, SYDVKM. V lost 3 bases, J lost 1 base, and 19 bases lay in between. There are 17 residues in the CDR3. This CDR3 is CASSFSFEQRGSYEQYF. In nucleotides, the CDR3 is TGTGCCAGCAGTTTCTCATTTGAACAAAGGGGTTCCTACGAGCAGTACTTC.

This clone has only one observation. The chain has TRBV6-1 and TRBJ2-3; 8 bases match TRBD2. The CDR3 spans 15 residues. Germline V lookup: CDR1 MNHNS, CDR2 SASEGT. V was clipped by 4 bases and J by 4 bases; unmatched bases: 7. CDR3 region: CASSGTSGGADTQYF. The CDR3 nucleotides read TGTGCCAGCAGTGGTACTAGCGGAGGGGCAGATACGCAGTATTTT.

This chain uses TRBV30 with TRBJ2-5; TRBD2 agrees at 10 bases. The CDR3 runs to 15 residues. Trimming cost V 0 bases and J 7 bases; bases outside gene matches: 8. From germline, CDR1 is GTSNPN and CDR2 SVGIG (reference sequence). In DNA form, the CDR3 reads TGTGCCTGGAGTGTACTAGCGGGACCTACGGGGACCCAGTACTTC. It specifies CAWSVLAGPTGTQYF.

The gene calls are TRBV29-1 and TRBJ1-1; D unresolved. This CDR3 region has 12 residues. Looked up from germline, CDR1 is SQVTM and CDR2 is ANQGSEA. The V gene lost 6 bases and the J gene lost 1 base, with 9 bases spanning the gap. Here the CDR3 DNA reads TGCAGCGTGGCACTGGGGAACACTGAAGCTTTCTTT. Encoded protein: CSVALGNTEAFF.

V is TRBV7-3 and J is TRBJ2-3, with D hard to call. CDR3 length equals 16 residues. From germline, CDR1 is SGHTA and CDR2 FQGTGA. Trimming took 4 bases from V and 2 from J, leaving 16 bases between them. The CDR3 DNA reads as TGTGCCAGCAGCTATCCCGGCAATCGGCTCACAGATACGCAGTATTTT. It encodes CASSYPGNRLTDTQYF.

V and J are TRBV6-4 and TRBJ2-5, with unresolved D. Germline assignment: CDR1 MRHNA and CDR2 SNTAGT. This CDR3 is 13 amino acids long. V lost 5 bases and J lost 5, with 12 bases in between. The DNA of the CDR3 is TGTGCCAGCAGTACCCTCCCCGGGGAGACCCAGTACTTC. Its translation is CASSTLPGETQYF.

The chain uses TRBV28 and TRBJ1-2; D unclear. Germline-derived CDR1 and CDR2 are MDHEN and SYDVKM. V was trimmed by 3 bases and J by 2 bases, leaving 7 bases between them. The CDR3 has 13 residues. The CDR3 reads CASSFGTNYGYTF. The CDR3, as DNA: TGTGCCAGCAGTTTCGGCACCAACTATGGCTACACCTTC.

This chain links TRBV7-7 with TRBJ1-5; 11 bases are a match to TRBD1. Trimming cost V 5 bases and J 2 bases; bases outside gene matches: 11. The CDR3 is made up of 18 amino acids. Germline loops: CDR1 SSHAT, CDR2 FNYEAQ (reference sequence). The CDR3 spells CASSPPHGQGARNQPQHF. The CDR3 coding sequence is TGTGCCAGCAGCCCACCACACGGACAGGGGGCACGCAATCAGCCCCAGCATTTT.

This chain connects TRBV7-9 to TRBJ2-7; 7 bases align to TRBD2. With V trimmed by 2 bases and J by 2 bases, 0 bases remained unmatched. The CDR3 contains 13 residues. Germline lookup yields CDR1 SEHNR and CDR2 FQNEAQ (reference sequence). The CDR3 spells CASSLSGAYEQYF. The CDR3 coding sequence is TGTGCCAGCAGCTTAAGCGGGGCCTACGAGCAGTACTTC.

For the CDR3, the DNA is TGCGCCAGCAGCGACCGGGACAGGGGCAAAGCCACTGAAGCTTTCTTT. Translated: CASSDRDRGKATEAFF. This chain uses TRBV5-1 with TRBJ1-1; 10 nucleotides agree with TRBD1. The junction had 10 bases not matched to a gene; V was cut back by 4 bases and J by 4 bases. The CDR3 spans 16 residues. In germline, CDR1 is SGHRS, CDR2 YFSETQ.

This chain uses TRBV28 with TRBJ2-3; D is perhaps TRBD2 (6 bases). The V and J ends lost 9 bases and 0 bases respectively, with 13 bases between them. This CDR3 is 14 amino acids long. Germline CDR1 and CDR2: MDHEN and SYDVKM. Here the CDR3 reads CARSIGTSTDTQYF. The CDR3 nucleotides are TGTGCCAGATCCATAGGGACTAGCACAGATACGCAGTATTTT.

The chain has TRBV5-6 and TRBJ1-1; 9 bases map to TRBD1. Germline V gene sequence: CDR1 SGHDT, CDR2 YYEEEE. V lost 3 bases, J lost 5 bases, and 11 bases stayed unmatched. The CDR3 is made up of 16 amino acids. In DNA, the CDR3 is TGTGCCAGCAGCTGGACCGGGACAGGGAGAATGACTGAAGCTTTCTTT. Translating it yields CASSWTGTGRMTEAFF.

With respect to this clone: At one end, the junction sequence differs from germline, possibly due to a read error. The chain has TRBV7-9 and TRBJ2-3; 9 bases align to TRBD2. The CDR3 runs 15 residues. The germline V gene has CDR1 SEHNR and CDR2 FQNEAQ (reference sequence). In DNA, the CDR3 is TGTGCCAGCAGCGTAGCGGGAGAGAGGACAGATACGCAGTATTTT. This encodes CASSVAGERTDTQYF.

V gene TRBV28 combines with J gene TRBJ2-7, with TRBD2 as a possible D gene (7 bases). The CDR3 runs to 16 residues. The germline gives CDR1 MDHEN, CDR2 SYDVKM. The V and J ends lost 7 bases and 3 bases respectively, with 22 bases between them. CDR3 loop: CASTPNKVGGGYEQYF. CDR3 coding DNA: TGTGCCAGCACCCCCAATAAAGTGGGAGGGGGCTACGAGCAGTACTTC.

CDR3 sequence reads: CASSKETGIPMYEQYF. CDR3 nucleotide sequence: TGTGCCAGCAGCAAAGAAACAGGGATCCCCATGTACGAGCAGTACTTC. The gene calls are TRBV7-2 and TRBJ2-7; weak D call: TRBD1 (6 bases). Germline loops: CDR1 SGHTA, CDR2 FQGNSA. This CDR3 has 16 residues. V shed 5 bases and J shed 4 bases, with 21 bases lying between them.

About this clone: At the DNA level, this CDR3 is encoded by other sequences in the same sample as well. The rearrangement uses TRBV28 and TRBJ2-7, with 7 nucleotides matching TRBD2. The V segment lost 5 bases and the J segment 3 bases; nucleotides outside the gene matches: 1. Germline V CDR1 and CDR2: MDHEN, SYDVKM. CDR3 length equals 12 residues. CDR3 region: CASSTGGYEQYF. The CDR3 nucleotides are TGTGCCAGCAGTACGGGGGGCTACGAGCAGTACTTC.

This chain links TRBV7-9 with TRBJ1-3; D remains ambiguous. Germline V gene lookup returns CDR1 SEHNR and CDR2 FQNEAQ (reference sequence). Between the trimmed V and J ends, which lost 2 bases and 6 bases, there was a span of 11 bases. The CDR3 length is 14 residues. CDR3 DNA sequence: TGTGCCAGCAGCTTATCCGGGCTAACAAACACCATATATTTT. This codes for CASSLSGLTNTIYF.

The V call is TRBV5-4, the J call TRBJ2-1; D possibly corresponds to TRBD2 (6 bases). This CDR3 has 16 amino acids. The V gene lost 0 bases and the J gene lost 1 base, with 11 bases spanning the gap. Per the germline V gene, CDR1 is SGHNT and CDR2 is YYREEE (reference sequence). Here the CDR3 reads CASSLDPSESYNEQFF. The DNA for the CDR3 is TGTGCCAGCAGCTTGGATCCTAGCGAGTCCTACAATGAGCAGTTCTTC.

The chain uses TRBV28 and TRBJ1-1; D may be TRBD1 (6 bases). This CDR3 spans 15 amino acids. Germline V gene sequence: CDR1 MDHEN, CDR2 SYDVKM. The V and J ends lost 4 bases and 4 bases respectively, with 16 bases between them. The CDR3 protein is CASSSGGAPITEAFF. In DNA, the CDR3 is TGTGCCAGCAGTTCCGGGGGGGCACCTATCACTGAAGCTTTCTTT.

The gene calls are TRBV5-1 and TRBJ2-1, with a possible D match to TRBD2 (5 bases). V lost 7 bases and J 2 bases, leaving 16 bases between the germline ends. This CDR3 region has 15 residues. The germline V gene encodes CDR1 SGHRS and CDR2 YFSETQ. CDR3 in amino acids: CASHDGIGAYNEQFF. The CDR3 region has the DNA TGCGCCAGCCACGACGGGATCGGAGCCTACAATGAGCAGTTCTTC. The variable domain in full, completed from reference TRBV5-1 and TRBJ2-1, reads KAGVTQTPRYLIKTRGQQVTLSCSPISGHRSVSWYQQTPGQGLQFLFEYFSETQRNKGNFPGRFSGRQFSNSRSEMNVSTLELGDSALYLCASHDGIGAYNEQFFGPGTRLTVL.

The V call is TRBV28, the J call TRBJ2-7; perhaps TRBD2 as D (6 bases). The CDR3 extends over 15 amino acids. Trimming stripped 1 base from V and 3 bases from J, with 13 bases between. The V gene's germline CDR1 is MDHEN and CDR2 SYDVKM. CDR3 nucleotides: TGTGCCAGCAGTTTATATGGGACTCTAAACTACGAGCAGTACTTC. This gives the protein CASSLYGTLNYEQYF.

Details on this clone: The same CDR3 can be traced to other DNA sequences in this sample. CDR3 protein: CASSLGLAGVGEQYF. As DNA, the CDR3 is TGTGCCAGCAGCTTGGGACTAGCGGGAGTGGGGGAGCAGTACTTC. The chain uses TRBV7-3 and TRBJ2-7, with 14 bases matching TRBD2. The CDR3 spans 15 residues. V trimming: 3 bases; J trimming: 7 bases; junction bases outside the gene matches: 5. Germline V gene sequence: CDR1 SGHTA, CDR2 FQGTGA. Full variable domain (missing parts from reference TRBV7-3 and TRBJ2-7): GAGVSQTPSNKVTEKGKYVELRCDPISGHTALYWYRQSLGQGPEFLIYFQGTGAADDSGLPNDRFFAVRPEGSVSTLKIQRTERGDSAVYLCASSLGLAGVGEQYFGPGTRLTVT.

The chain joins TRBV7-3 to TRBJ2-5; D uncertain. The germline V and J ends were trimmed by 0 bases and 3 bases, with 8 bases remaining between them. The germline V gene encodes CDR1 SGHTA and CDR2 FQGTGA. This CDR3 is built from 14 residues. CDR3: CASSLTGSEETQYF. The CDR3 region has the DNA TGTGCCAGCAGCTTAACAGGGTCTGAAGAGACCCAGTACTTC.

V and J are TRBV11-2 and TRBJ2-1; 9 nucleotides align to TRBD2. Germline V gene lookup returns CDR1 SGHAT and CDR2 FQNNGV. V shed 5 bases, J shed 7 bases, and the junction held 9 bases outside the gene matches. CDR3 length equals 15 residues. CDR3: CASSQRAGGQNEQFF. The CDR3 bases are TGTGCCAGCAGCCAGAGGGCGGGAGGGCAGAATGAGCAGTTCTTC.

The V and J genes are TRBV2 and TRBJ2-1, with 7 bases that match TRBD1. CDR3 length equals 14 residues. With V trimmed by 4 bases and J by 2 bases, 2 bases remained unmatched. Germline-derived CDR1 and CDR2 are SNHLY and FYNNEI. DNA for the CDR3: TGTGCCAGCAGTGGACAGGGCGCCTACAATGAGCAGTTCTTC. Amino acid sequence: CASSGQGAYNEQFF.

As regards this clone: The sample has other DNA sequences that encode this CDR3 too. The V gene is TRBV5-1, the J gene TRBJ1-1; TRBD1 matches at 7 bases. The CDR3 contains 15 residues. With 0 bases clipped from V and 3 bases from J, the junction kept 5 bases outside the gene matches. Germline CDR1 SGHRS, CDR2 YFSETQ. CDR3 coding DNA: TGCGCCAGCAGCTTGGGAGGGGGCGTCGACACTGAAGCTTTCTTT. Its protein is CASSLGGGVDTEAFF.

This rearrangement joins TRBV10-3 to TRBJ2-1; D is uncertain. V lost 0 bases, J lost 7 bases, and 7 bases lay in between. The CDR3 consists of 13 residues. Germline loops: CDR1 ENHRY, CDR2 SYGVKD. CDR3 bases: TGTGCCATCAGTGAGTCGAACATGAATGAGCAGTTCTTC. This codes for CAISESNMNEQFF.

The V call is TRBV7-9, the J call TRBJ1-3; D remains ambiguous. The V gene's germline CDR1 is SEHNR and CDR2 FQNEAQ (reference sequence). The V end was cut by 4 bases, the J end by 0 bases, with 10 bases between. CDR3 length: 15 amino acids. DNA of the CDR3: TGTGCCAGCAGCTCAAATCGGGGCTCTGGAAACACCATATATTTT. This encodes CASSSNRGSGNTIYF.

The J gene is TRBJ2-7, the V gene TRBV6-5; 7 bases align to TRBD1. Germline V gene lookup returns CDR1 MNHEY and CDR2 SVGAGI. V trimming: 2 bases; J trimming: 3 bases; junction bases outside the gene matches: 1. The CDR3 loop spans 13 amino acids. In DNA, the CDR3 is TGTGCCAGCAGTTACCGGACAGGCTACGAGCAGTACTTC. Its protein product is CASSYRTGYEQYF.

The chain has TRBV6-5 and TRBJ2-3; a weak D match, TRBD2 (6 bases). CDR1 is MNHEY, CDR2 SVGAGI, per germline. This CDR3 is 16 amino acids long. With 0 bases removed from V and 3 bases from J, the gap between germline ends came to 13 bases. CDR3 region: CASSYSTGVGTDTQYF. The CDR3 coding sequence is TGTGCCAGCAGTTACTCGACGGGGGTTGGGACAGATACGCAGTATTTT.

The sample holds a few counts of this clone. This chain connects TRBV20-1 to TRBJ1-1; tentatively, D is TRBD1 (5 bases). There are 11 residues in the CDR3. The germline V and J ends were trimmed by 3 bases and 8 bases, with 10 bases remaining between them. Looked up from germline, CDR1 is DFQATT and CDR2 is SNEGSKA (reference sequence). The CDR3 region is CSARVRGEAFF. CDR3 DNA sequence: TGCAGTGCTAGGGTCCGGGGGGAAGCTTTCTTT.